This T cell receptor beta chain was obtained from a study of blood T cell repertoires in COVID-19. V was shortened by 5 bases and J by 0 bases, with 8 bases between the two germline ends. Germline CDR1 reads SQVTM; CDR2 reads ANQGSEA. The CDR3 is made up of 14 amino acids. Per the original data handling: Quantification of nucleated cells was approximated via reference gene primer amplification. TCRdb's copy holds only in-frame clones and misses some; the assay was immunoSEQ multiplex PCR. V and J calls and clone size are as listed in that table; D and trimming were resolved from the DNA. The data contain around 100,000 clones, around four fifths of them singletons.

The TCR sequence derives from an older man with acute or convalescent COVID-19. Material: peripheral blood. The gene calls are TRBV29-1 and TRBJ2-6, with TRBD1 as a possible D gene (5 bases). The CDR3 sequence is CSVNQGSGANVLTF. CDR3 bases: TGCAGCGTTAATCAGGGCTCTGGGGCCAACGTCCTGACTTTC. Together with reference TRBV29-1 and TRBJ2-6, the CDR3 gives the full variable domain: SAVISQKPSRDICQRGTSLTIQCQVDSQVTMMFWYRQQPGQSLTLIATANQGSEATYESGFVIDKFPISRPNLTFSTLTVSNMSPEDSSIYLCSVNQGSGANVLTFGAGSRLTVL.